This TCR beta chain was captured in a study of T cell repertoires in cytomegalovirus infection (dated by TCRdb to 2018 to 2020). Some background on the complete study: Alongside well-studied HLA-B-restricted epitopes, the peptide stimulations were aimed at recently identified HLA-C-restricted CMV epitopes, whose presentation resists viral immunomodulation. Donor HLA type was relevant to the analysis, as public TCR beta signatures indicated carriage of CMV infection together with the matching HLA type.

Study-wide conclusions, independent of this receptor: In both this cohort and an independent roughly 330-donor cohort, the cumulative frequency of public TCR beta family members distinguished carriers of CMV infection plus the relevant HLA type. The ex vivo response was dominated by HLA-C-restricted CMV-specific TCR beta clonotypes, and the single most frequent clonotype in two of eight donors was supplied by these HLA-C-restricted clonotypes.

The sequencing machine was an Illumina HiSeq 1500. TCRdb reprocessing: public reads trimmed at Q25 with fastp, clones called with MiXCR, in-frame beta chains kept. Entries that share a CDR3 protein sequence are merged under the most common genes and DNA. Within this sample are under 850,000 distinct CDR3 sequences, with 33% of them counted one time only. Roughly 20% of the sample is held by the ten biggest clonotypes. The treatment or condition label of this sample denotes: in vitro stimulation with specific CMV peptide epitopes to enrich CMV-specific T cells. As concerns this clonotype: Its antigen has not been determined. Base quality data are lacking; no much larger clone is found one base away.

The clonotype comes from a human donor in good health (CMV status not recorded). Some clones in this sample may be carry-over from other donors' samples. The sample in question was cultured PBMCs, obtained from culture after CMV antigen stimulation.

The CDR3 region has the sequence CASIRIERELTYEQYF. The nucleotide sequence is TGTGCCAGCATTCGAATCGAGCGGGAGCTGACCTACGAGCAGTACTTC. The V and J genes are TRBV25-1 and TRBJ2-7, with TRBD2 identical over 8 junction bases. Trimming accounts for 7 bases at V and 2 bases at J, while the number of junction bases matched to no gene is 13. The CDR3 holds 16 amino acids from the cysteine to the phenylalanine. Left in the record is the CDR3 DNA by itself, 48 bases read in frame from the first base. The germline V gene yields MGHDK for CDR1 and SYGVNS for CDR2.